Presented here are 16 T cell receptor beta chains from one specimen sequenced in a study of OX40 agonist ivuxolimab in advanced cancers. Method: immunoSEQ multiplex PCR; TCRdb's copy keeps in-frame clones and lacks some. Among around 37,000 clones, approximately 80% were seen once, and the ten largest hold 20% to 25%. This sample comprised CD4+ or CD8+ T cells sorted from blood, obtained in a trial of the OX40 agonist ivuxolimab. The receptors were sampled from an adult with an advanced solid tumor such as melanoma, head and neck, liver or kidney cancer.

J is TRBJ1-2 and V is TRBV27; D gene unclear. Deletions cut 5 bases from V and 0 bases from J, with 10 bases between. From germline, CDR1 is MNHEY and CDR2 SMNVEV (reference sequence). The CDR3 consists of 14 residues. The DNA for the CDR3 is TGTGCCAGCAGTCCTACCGGGGCTAACTATGGCTACACCTTC. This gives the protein CASSPTGANYGYTF.

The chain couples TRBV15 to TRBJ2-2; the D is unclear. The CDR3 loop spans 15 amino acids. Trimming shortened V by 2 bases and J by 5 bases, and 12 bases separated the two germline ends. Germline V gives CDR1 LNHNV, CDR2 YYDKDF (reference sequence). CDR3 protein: CATSRHERQTGELFF. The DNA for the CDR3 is TGTGCCACCAGCAGACACGAGCGACAAACCGGGGAGCTGTTTTTT.

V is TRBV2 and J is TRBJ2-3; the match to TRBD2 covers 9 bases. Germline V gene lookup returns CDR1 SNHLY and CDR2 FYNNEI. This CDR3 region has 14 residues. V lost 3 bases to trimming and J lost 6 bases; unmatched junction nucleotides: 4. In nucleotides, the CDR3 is TGTGCCAGCAGTGACGGACTAGCGTACGATACGCAGTATTTT. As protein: CASSDGLAYDTQYF.

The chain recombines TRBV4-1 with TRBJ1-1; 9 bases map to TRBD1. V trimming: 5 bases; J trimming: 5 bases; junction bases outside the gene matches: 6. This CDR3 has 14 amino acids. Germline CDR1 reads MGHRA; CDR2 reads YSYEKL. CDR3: CASSSRTGATEAFF. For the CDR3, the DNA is TGCGCCAGCAGCTCCCGGACAGGGGCTACTGAAGCTTTCTTT.

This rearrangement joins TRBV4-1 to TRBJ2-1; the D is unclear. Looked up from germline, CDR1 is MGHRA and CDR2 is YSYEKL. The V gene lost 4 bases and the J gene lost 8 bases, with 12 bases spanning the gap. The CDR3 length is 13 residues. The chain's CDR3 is CASSPMDGDEQFF. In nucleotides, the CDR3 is TGCGCCAGCAGCCCTATGGATGGGGATGAGCAGTTCTTC.

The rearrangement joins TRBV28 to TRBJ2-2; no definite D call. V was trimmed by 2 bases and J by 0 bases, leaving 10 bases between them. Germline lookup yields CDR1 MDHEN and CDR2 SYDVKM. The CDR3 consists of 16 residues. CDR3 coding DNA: TGTGCCAGCAGTTTACCAAGATTCGCGAACACCGGGGAGCTGTTTTTT. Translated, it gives CASSLPRFANTGELFF.

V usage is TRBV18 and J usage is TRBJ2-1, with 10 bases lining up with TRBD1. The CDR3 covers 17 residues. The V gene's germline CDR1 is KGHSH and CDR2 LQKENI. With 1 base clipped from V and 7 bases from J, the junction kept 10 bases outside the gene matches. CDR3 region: CASSPRLETGGVNEQFF. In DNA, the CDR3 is TGTGCCAGCTCACCACGTTTAGAGACAGGGGGCGTGAATGAGCAGTTCTTC.

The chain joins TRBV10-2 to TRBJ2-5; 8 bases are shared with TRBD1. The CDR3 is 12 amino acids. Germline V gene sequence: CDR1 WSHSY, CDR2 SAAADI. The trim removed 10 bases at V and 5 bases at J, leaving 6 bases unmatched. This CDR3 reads CATTTGEETQYF. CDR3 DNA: TGCGCCACTACGACAGGGGAGGAGACCCAGTACTTC.

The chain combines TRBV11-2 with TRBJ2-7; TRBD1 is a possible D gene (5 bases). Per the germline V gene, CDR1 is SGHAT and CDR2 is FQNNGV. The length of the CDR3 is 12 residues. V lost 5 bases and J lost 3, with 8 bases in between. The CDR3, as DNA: TGTGCCAGCAGCCAGGGCCACTACGAGCAGTACTTC. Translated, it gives CASSQGHYEQYF.

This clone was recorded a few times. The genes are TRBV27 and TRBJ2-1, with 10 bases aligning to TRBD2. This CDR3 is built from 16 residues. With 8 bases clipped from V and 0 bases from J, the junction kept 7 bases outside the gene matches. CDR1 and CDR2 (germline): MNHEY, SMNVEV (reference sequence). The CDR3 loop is CASASGGLSSYNEQFF. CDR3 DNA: TGTGCCAGCGCTAGCGGGGGCCTGAGCTCCTACAATGAGCAGTTCTTC.

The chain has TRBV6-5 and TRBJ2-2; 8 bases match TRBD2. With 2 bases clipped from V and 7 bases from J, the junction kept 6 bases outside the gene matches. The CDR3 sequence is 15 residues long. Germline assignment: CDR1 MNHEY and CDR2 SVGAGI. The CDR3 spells CASSYLGGANGELFF. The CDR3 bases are TGTGCCAGCAGTTACCTCGGGGGGGCGAACGGGGAGCTGTTTTTT.

The CDR3 loop reads CASSRISGRGYEQYF. CDR3 nucleotides: TGTGCCAGCAGTAGAATCTCAGGGCGGGGGTACGAGCAGTACTTC. The chain uses TRBV7-2 and TRBJ2-7; 7 bases map to TRBD2. V was clipped by 6 bases and J by 4 bases; unmatched bases: 12. This CDR3 has 15 residues. CDR1 is SGHTA and CDR2 is FQGNSA in the germline V gene.

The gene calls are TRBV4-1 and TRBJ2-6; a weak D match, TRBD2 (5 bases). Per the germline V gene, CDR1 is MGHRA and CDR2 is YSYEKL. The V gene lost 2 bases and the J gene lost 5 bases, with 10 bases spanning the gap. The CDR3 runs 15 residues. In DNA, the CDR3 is TGCGCCAGCAGCCAAAGCCGGGGTAGGGCCAACGTCCTGACTTTC. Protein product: CASSQSRGRANVLTF.

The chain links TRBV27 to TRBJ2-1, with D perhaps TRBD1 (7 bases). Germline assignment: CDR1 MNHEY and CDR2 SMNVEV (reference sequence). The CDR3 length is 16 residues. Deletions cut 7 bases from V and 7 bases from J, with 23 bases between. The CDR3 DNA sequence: TGTGCCAGCACTCCTCAGCAGGGGGGATTTTTGAATGAGCAGTTCTTC. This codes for CASTPQQGGFLNEQFF.

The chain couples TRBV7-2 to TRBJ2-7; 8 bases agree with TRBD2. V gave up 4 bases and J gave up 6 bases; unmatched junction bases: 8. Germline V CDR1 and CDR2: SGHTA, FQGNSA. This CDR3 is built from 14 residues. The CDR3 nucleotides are TGTGCCAGCAGCTCGGTAGGGAGCGGGAGCGAGCAGTACTTC. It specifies CASSSVGSGSEQYF.

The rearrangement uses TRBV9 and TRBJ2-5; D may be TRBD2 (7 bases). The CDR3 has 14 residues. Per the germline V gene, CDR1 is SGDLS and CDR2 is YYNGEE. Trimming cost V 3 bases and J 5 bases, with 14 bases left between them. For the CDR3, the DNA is TGTGCCAGCAGCGACCCGGGGGGCCGGGAGACCCAGTACTTC. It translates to CASSDPGGRETQYF.